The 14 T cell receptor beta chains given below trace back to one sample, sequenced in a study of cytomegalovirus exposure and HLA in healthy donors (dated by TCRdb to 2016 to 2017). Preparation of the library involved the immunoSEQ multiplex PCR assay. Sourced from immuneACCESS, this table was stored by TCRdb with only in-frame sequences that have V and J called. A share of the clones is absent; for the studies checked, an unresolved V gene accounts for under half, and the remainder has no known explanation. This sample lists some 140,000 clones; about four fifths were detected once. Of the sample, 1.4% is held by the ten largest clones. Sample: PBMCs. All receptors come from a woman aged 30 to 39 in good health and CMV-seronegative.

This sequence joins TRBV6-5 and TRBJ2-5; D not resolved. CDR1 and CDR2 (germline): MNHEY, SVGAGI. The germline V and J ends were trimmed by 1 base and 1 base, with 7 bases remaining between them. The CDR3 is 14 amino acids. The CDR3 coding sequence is TGTGCCAGCAGTTACTTGGGCAGCCAAGAGACCCAGTACTTC. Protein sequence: CASSYLGSQETQYF.

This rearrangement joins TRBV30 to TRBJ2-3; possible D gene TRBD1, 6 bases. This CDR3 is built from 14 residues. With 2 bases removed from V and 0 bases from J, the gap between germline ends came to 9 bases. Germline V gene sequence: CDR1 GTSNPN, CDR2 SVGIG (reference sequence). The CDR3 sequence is CAWSPRGSTDTQYF. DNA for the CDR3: TGTGCCTGGAGTCCCAGGGGAAGCACAGATACGCAGTATTTT.

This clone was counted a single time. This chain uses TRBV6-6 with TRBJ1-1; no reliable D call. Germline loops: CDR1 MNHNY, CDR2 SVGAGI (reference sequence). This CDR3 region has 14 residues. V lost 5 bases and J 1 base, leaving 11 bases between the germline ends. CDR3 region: CASSTYAENTEAFF. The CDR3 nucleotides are TGTGCCAGCAGTACTTACGCCGAGAACACTGAAGCTTTCTTT.

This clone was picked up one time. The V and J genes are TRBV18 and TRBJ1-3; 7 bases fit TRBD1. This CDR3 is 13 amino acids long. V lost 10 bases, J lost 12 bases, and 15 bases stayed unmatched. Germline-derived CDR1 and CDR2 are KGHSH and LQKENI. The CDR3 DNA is TGTGCCACCTCCGGGACAGCCTCAGGAGGCATATATTTT. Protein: CATSGTASGGIYF.

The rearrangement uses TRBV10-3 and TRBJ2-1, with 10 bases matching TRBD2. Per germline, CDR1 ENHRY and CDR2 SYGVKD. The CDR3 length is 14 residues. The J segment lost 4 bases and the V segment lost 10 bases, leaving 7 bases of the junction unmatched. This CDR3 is CATLAGAGYNEQFF. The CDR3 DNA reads TGTGCCACCCTAGCGGGGGCCGGATACAATGAGCAGTTCTTC.

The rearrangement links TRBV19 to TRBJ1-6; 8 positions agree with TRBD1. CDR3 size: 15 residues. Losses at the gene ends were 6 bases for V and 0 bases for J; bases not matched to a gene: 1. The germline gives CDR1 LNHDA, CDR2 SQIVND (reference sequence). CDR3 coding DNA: TGTGCCAGTAGGGACAGGGACTCCTATAATTCACCCCTCCACTTT. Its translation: CASRDRDSYNSPLHF.

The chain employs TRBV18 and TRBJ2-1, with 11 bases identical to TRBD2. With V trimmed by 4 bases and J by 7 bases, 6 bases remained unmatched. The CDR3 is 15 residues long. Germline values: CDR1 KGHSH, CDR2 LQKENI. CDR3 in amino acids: CASSLASGGNNEQFF. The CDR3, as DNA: TGTGCCAGCTCACTGGCTAGCGGGGGGAATAATGAGCAGTTCTTC.

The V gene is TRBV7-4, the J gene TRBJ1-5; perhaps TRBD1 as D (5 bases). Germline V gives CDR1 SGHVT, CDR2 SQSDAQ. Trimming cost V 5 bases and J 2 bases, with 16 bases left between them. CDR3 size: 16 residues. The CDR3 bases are TGTGCCAGCAGCCCCCAGGGCAGGGATGGCAATCAGCCCCAGCATTTT. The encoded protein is CASSPQGRDGNQPQHF.

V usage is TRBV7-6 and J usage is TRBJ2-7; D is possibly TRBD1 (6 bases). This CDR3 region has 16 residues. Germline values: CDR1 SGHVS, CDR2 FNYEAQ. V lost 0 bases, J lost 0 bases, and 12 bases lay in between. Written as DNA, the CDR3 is TGTGCCAGCAGCTTAGCGGCACAGGGTATCTCCTACGAGCAGTACTTC. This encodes CASSLAAQGISYEQYF.

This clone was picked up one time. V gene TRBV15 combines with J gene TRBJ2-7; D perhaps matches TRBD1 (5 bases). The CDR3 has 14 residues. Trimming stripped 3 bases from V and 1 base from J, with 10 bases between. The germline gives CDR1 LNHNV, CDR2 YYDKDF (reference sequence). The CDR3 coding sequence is TGTGCCACCAGCAGGGAAAAGGGGTCCTACGAGCAGTACTTC. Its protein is CATSREKGSYEQYF.

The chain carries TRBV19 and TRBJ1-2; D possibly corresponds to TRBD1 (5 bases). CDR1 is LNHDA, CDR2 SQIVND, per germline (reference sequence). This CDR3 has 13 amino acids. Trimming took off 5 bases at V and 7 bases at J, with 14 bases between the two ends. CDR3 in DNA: TGTGCCAGTAGTCCCTCAGGGCAAGGTGGCTACACCTTC. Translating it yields CASSPSGQGGYTF.

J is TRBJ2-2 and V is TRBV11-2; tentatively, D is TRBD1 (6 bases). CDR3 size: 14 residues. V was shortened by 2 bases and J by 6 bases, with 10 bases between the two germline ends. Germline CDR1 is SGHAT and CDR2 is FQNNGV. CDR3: CASSLQGNAGELFF. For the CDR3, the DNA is TGTGCCAGCAGCTTACAGGGGAATGCCGGGGAGCTGTTTTTT. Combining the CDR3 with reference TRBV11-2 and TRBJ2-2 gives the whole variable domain EAGVAQSPRYKIIEKRQSVAFWCNPISGHATLYWYQQILGQGPKLLIQFQNNGVVDDSQLPKDRFSAERLKGVDSTLKIQPAKLEDSAVYLCASSLQGNAGELFFGEGSRLTVL.

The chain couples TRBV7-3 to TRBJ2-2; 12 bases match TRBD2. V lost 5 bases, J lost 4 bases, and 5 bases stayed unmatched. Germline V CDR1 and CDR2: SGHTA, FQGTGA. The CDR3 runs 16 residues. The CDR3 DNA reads TGTGCCAGCAGCCAGCGACTAGCGGGGGCCACCGGGGAGCTGTTTTTT. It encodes CASSQRLAGATGELFF.

This chain's CDR3 is CASSPARLAENTGELFF. For the CDR3, the DNA is TGTGCCAGCAGCCCTGCGCGTCTAGCGGAGAACACCGGGGAGCTGTTTTTT. The genes are TRBV4-2 and TRBJ2-2; 7 bases agree with TRBD2. The CDR3 loop spans 17 amino acids. V shed 4 bases and J 1 base; nucleotides not matched to a gene: 9. Germline values: CDR1 LGHNA, CDR2 YNFKEQ.